The 5 T cell receptor beta chains given below trace back to one sample, sequenced in a study of T-cell reconstitution after alpha-beta-depleted transplantation in children. Library preparation (for TCRbeta) was performed with unique molecular identifiers. MiXCR was run by TCRdb on the PCR reads, yielding one entry per CDR3 protein. The sample has more than 200,000 distinct CDR3 sequences, about 25% seen once. Sample: PBMCs, taken before TCRalphabeta/CD19-depleted stem cell transplant. The receptors shown here come from a girl aged 2-15 years with Fanconi anemia, due to receive a stem cell transplant.

There are many counts of this clonotype. The CDR3 DNA reads TGCAGCGTTGAATTCCCCAACAGGGGGCGCGCCGGGGAGCTGTTTTTT. The encoded protein is CSVEFPNRGRAGELFF. The chain links TRBV29-1 to TRBJ2-2, with 9 bases identical to TRBD1. V lost 2 bases to trimming and J lost 6 bases; unmatched junction nucleotides: 10. CDR1 SQVTM and CDR2 ANQGSEA come from the germline V gene. CDR3 length equals 16 residues.

This clonotype was counted only a few times. This chain connects TRBV25-1 to TRBJ2-7; no reliable D call. The V gene lost 7 bases and the J gene lost 0 bases, with 10 bases spanning the gap. From germline, CDR1 is MGHDK and CDR2 SYGVNS. This CDR3 contains 13 residues. The CDR3 DNA reads TGTGCCAGCATGGAACAGAACTCCTACGAGCAGTACTTC. Its protein product is CASMEQNSYEQYF.

The rearrangement uses TRBV28 and TRBJ2-5, with 9 bases aligning to TRBD1. This CDR3 has 19 amino acids. V gave up 3 bases and J gave up 2 bases; unmatched junction bases: 16. Germline CDR1 MDHEN, CDR2 SYDVKM. The CDR3 region has the DNA TGTGCCAGCAGTTTTAGGGACAGGGTGACCATGCCCCGTCAAGAGACCCAGTACTTC. It yields the protein CASSFRDRVTMPRQETQYF. Based on the CDR3 plus reference TRBV28 and TRBJ2-5, the full variable domain is DVKVTQSSRYLVKRTGEKVFLECVQDMDHENMFWYRQDPGLGLRLIYFSYDVKMKEKGDIPEGYSVSREKKERFSLILESASTNQTSMYLCASSFRDRVTMPRQETQYFGPGTRLLVL.

The V and J genes are TRBV11-3 and TRBJ2-3; 7 positions match TRBD1. This CDR3 comprises 17 residues. V dropped 8 bases and J dropped 2; count of bases not matched to a gene: 16. The germline V gene has CDR1 SGHNT and CDR2 YENEEA. Here the CDR3 reads CASPAKKTGANTDTQYF. CDR3 bases: TGTGCCAGCCCGGCCAAAAAAACAGGGGCGAACACAGATACGCAGTATTTT.

This sequence joins TRBV4-2 and TRBJ2-1, with TRBD2 as a possible D gene (6 bases). The V end was cut by 0 bases, the J end by 4 bases, with 16 bases between. The CDR3 loop spans 17 amino acids. CDR1 is LGHNA, CDR2 YNFKEQ, per germline. In DNA, the CDR3 is TGTGCCAGCAGCCAAGATCATTTGGCGGGGCTATACAATGAGCAGTTCTTC. Encoded protein: CASSQDHLAGLYNEQFF.